This entry concerns a single TCR beta chain. Reverse transcription of about 0.5 to 1 ug RNA was carried out with random hexamers. TCR beta CDR3 was amplified by immunoSEQ covering 54 Vbeta and 13 Jbeta. TCRdb called the immunoSEQ multiplex PCR reads again in MiXCR, with one record for every CDR3 protein. Of around 130,000 distinct CDR3 sequences listed, approximately 79% are singletons. Deletions cut 11 bases from V and 4 bases from J, with 17 bases between. The CDR3 is 13 residues long. Germline V gives CDR1 ENHRY, CDR2 SYGVKD. The sample is drawn from a study of CD8 T cells in Susac syndrome. Material: CD8+ T cells from PBMCs. This chain uses TRBV10-3 with TRBJ1-1; D may be TRBD1 (6 bases). This clonotype was sampled from a human donor with multiple sclerosis. The CDR3 bases are TGTGCCGTGAAAGGGGGATACGGCACTGAAGCTTTCTTT. This sequence encodes CAVKGGYGTEAFF.